The 21 T cell receptor beta chains in this list originate from one sample, sequenced in a study of shared T cell receptors in the human thymus. Sequencing used immunoSEQ multiplex PCR; TCRdb keeps in-frame clones, though not all of them. The sample carries approximately 660,000 clones, over 75% recorded once. In addition, the sample was reused for a study of human thymus T cells.

The sequenced sample consisted of thymocytes. These receptor sequences come from a boy younger than two with a congenital heart defect.

The rearrangement links TRBV6-5 to TRBJ2-1, with D maybe TRBD2 (6 bases). Germline V gives CDR1 MNHEY, CDR2 SVGAGI. Trimming shortened V by 5 bases and J by 5 bases, and 13 bases separated the two germline ends. CDR3 size: 14 residues. CDR3 sequence (DNA): TGTGCCAGCAGTGTGCGGGATTCTCACAATGAGCAGTTCTTC. Residues: CASSVRDSHNEQFF.

The chain uses TRBV27 and TRBJ2-2; 8 bases map to TRBD1. V dropped 5 bases and J dropped 4; count of bases not matched to a gene: 12. The V gene's germline CDR1 is MNHEY and CDR2 SMNVEV (reference sequence). This CDR3 contains 17 residues. The CDR3 here is CASSVSPGQDTTGELFF. CDR3 DNA: TGTGCCAGCAGTGTCTCACCGGGACAGGACACCACCGGGGAGCTGTTTTTT.

The rearrangement links TRBV5-4 to TRBJ1-1, with D unresolved. Deletions cut 0 bases from V and 1 base from J, with 7 bases between. Germline lookup yields CDR1 SGHNT and CDR2 YYREEE (reference sequence). The CDR3 loop spans 14 amino acids. CDR3 DNA: TGTGCCAGCAGCTTGGGTACGAGGAACACTGAAGCTTTCTTT. It codes for CASSLGTRNTEAFF.

V usage is TRBV4-3 and J usage is TRBJ2-3; 14 bases line up with TRBD2. Germline-derived CDR1 and CDR2 are LGHNA and YSLEER. The CDR3 has 17 amino acids. V dropped 1 base and J dropped 6; count of bases not matched to a gene: 6. The CDR3 coding sequence is TGCGCCAGCAGCCAAGGTAGACTAGCGGGAGGGCCCGATACGCAGTATTTT. Its translation: CASSQGRLAGGPDTQYF.

The chain combines TRBV29-1 with TRBJ2-7; the match to TRBD2 covers 11 bases. Germline values: CDR1 SQVTM, CDR2 ANQGSEA. CDR3 length: 15 amino acids. Germline trimming cut 6 bases from V and 7 bases from J; bases unmatched to any gene: 14. CDR3 in amino acids: CSVGRGVAGGLEQYF. DNA for the CDR3: TGCAGCGTGGGCCGGGGGGTAGCGGGAGGGTTGGAGCAGTACTTC.

This chain joins TRBV10-3 and TRBJ1-2, with a tentative D call TRBD1 (5 bases). Germline values: CDR1 ENHRY, CDR2 SYGVKD. The CDR3 has 15 amino acids. V lost 7 bases and J 4 bases, leaving 19 bases between the germline ends. CDR3 DNA sequence: TGTGCCATCATTAATACGGGACGAGCGGGCTATGGCTACACCTTC. The encoded protein is CAIINTGRAGYGYTF.

CDR3 region: CASSTGQEYEQYF. The CDR3 DNA sequence: TGTGCCAGCAGCACAGGACAGGAATACGAGCAGTACTTC. The rearrangement joins TRBV7-9 to TRBJ2-7, with TRBD1 matching 7 bases. The CDR3 loop spans 13 amino acids. The germline V gene has CDR1 SEHNR and CDR2 FQNEAQ (reference sequence). The J segment lost 4 bases and the V segment lost 5 bases, leaving 5 bases of the junction unmatched.

The CDR3 is CASRGGGERNEQFF. In DNA, the CDR3 is TGTGCCAGCCGGGGTGGGGGGGAGAGGAATGAGCAGTTCTTC. The chain carries TRBV6-5 and TRBJ2-1, with 7 bases that match TRBD2. The CDR3 has 14 amino acids. The V segment lost 8 bases and the J segment 7 bases; nucleotides outside the gene matches: 11. Germline lookup yields CDR1 MNHEY and CDR2 SVGAGI.

J is TRBJ2-7 and V is TRBV27; 8 nucleotides align to TRBD1. The germline gives CDR1 MNHEY, CDR2 SMNVEV (reference sequence). V lost 5 bases, J lost 2 bases, and 14 bases stayed unmatched. There are 17 residues in the CDR3. The DNA for the CDR3 is TGTGCCAGCAGTCCCTTGGGGGAAACAGGGGGAGCCTACGAGCAGTACTTC. It encodes CASSPLGETGGAYEQYF.

This clone has just one count. The rearrangement uses TRBV5-1 and TRBJ1-1; D possibly corresponds to TRBD1 (5 bases). Trimming pared 0 bases from V and 10 bases from J, leaving 10 bases between. The CDR3 contains 12 residues. Germline values: CDR1 SGHRS, CDR2 YFSETQ. CDR3 sequence reads: CASSLEGWGAFF. The CDR3 DNA reads as TGCGCCAGCAGCTTGGAGGGGTGGGGAGCTTTCTTT.

The chain carries TRBV7-9 and TRBJ2-3; D is undetermined. This CDR3 has 13 residues. V was pared by 2 bases and J by 7 bases, with 10 bases between. Germline assignment: CDR1 SEHNR and CDR2 FQNEAQ (reference sequence). DNA for the CDR3: TGTGCCAGCAGCTTATACGAGCCCAATACGCAGTATTTT. Residues: CASSLYEPNTQYF.

As for this clone: This specimen includes other DNA sequences encoding the same CDR3. The rearrangement uses TRBV4-3 and TRBJ2-3, with D unresolved. CDR3 length: 14 amino acids. CDR1 is LGHNA and CDR2 is YSLEER in the germline V gene. The V end lost 0 bases, the J end lost 4 bases, and 8 bases lay between the germline ends. In DNA form, the CDR3 reads TGCGCCAGCAGCCAAGATAGAGGAGCAGATACGCAGTATTTT. Its translation is CASSQDRGADTQYF.

CDR3: CASRPMGSSYEQYF. The CDR3 DNA follows: TGTGCCAGCAGGCCCATGGGGAGCTCCTACGAGCAGTACTTC. V gene TRBV6-4 combines with J gene TRBJ2-5; D might be TRBD2 (5 bases). The DNA end favors TRBJ2-7, so the J call may be wrong. The CDR3 totals 14 residues. The V gene's germline CDR1 is MRHNA and CDR2 SNTAGT.

J is TRBJ2-7 and V is TRBV7-9, with 9 bases lining up with TRBD1. CDR1 and CDR2 from the germline V gene are SEHNR and FQNEAQ (reference sequence). The CDR3 spans 17 residues. J gave up 7 bases and V 4 bases, and 17 bases lay outside the gene matches. CDR3 amino acids: CASSSAVGTGISEEQYF. The CDR3 nucleotides read TGTGCCAGCAGCTCCGCGGTCGGGACAGGGATTTCGGAGGAGCAGTACTTC. The full variable domain, rest sourced from reference TRBV7-9 and TRBJ2-7, is DTGVSQNPRHKITKRGQNVTFRCDPISEHNRLYWYRQTLGQGPEFLTYFQNEAQLEKSRLLSDRFSAERPKGSFSTLEIQRTEQGDSAMYLCASSSAVGTGISEEQYFGPGTRLTVT.

This clone was observed a few times. This sequence joins TRBV11-3 and TRBJ1-1; D uncertain. The CDR3 extends over 15 amino acids. Germline CDR1 SGHNT, CDR2 YENEEA. Trimming stripped 4 bases from V and 2 bases from J, with 14 bases between. CDR3 sequence (DNA): TGTGCCAGCAGCTCAACCTACCCGGGTAACACTGAAGCTTTCTTT. This sequence encodes CASSSTYPGNTEAFF.

The rearrangement links TRBV30 to TRBJ2-7; D is unresolved. Germline lookup yields CDR1 GTSNPN and CDR2 SVGIG (reference sequence). Trimming stripped 1 base from V and 0 bases from J, with 7 bases between. The CDR3 consists of 13 residues. CDR3 in amino acids: CAWSGDDSYEQYF. CDR3 DNA sequence: TGTGCCTGGAGTGGAGATGACTCCTACGAGCAGTACTTC.

The chain has TRBV11-3 and TRBJ1-1; 7 nucleotides agree with TRBD1. CDR1 and CDR2 from the germline V gene are SGHNT and YENEEA. Unmatched junction bases numbered 5, after V lost 1 base and J lost 3 bases. The CDR3 length is 15 residues. Written as DNA, the CDR3 is TGTGCCAGCAGCTTAGCGAGGGGGCCGGACACTGAAGCTTTCTTT. Its protein product is CASSLARGPDTEAFF.

The chain carries TRBV7-9 and TRBJ2-3, with 12 bases that match TRBD1. This CDR3 has 15 amino acids. Germline V CDR1 and CDR2: SEHNR, FQNEAQ (reference sequence). V gave up 4 bases and J gave up 6 bases; unmatched junction bases: 5. CDR3 sequence reads: CASSSGQGAGDTQYF. The CDR3 nucleotides are TGTGCCAGCAGCTCGGGACAGGGGGCCGGGGATACGCAGTATTTT.

This clone was seen once. The chain has TRBV5-4 and TRBJ2-2; 7 bases align to TRBD2. From germline, CDR1 is SGHNT and CDR2 YYREEE (reference sequence). The CDR3 contains 15 residues. After removal of 5 bases from V and 5 bases from J, the junction contained 9 bases not matched to a gene. The CDR3 protein is CASSSVGGRTGELFF. The CDR3 DNA follows: TGTGCCAGCAGTTCAGTCGGGGGGAGGACCGGGGAGCTGTTTTTT.

The CDR3 is CATSRAPQATGQETQYF. The CDR3 DNA follows: TGTGCCACCAGCAGAGCCCCACAGGCCACCGGTCAAGAGACCCAGTACTTC. V usage is TRBV15 and J usage is TRBJ2-5, with D maybe TRBD1 (5 bases). Germline-derived CDR1 and CDR2 are LNHNV and YYDKDF (reference sequence). The CDR3 sequence is 17 residues long. Trimming removed 1 base at V and 2 bases at J, with 17 bases between.

The chain links TRBV14 to TRBJ2-3; a possible D gene is TRBD2 (6 bases). CDR3 length: 16 amino acids. Trimming left V 4 bases short and J 1 base short, with 15 bases between. Per the germline V gene, CDR1 is SGHDN and CDR2 is FVKESK. CDR3 region: CASSPLSGGGTDTQYF. As DNA, the CDR3 is TGTGCCAGCAGCCCACTCTCAGGAGGGGGCACAGATACGCAGTATTTT.